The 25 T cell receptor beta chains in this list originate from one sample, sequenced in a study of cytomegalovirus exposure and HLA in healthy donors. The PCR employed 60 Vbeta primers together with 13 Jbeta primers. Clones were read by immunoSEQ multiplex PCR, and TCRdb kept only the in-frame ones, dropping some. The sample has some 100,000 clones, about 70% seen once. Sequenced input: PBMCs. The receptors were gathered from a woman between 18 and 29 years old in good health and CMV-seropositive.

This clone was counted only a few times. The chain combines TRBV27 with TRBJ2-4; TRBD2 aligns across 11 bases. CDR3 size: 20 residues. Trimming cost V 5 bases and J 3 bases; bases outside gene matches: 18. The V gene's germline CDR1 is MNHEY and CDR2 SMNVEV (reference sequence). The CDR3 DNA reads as TGTGCCAGCAGTCCGAACTCCGGGACTAGCGGCCCCCTAGGCAAAAACATTCAGTACTTC. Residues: CASSPNSGTSGPLGKNIQYF.

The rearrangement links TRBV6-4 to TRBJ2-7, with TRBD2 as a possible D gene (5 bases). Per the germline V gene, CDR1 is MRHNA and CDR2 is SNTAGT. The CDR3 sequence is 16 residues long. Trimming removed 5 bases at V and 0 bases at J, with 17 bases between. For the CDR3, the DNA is TGTGCCAGCAGTCCATCGGGGTGGACTTACTCCTACGAGCAGTACTTC. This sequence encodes CASSPSGWTYSYEQYF.

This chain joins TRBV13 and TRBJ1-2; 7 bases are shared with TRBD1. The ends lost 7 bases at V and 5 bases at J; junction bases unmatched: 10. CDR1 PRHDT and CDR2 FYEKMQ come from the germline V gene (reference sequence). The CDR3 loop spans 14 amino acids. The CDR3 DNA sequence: TGTGCCAGCAACGTTTACGGGACAGTATATGGCTACACCTTC. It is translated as CASNVYGTVYGYTF.

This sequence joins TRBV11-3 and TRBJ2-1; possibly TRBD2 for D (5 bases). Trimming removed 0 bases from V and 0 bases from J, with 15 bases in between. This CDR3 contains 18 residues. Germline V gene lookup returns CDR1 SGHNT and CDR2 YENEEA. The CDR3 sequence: CASSLDREGLSSYNEQFF. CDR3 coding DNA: TGTGCCAGCAGCTTAGATCGGGAAGGGTTGAGCTCCTACAATGAGCAGTTCTTC.

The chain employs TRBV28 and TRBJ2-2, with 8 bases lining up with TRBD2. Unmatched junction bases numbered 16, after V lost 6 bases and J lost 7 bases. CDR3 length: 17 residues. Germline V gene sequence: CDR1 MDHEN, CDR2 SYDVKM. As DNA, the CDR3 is TGTGCCAGCAGGTCCCTCTCCGCGGGAGGTAGGAGCGGGGAGCTGTTTTTT. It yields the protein CASRSLSAGGRSGELFF. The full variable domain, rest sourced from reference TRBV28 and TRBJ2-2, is DVKVTQSSRYLVKRTGEKVFLECVQDMDHENMFWYRQDPGLGLRLIYFSYDVKMKEKGDIPEGYSVSREKKERFSLILESASTNQTSMYLCASRSLSAGGRSGELFFGEGSRLTVL.

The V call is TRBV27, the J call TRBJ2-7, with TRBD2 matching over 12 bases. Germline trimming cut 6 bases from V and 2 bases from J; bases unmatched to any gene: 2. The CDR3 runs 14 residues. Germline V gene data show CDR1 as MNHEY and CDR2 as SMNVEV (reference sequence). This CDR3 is CASRLAGGAYEQYF. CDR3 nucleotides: TGTGCCAGCAGGCTAGCGGGAGGGGCCTACGAGCAGTACTTC.

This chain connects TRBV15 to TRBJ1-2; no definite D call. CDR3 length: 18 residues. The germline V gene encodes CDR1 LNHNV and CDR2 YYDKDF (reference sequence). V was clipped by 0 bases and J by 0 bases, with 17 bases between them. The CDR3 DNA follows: TGTGCCACCAGCAGAGATCTGTGGGAGTACCGTTCTAACTATGGCTACACCTTC. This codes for CATSRDLWEYRSNYGYTF.

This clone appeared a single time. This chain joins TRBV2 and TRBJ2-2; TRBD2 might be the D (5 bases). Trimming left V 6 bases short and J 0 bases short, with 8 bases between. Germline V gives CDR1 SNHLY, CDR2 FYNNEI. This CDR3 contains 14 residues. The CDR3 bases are TGTGCCAGCAGCGGGATCGCGAACACCGGGGAGCTGTTTTTT. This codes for CASSGIANTGELFF.

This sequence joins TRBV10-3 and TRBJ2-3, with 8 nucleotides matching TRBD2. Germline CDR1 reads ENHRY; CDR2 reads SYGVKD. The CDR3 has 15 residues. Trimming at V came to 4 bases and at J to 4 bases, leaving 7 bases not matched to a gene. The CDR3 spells CAISGSGSGSDTQYF. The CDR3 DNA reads TGTGCCATCAGTGGGAGCGGGAGTGGCTCAGATACGCAGTATTTT.

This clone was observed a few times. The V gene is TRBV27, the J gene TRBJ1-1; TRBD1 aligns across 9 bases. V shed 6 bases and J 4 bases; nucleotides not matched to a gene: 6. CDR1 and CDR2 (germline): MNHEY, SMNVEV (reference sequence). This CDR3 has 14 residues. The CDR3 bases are TGTGCCAGCAGGTGGGGACAGGGAACCACTGAAGCTTTCTTT. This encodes CASRWGQGTTEAFF.

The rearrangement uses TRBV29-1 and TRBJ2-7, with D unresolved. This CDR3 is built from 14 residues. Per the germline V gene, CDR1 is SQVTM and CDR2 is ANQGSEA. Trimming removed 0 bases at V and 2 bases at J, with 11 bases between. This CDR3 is CSVEDYADTYEQYF. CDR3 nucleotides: TGCAGCGTTGAAGATTACGCAGACACCTACGAGCAGTACTTC.

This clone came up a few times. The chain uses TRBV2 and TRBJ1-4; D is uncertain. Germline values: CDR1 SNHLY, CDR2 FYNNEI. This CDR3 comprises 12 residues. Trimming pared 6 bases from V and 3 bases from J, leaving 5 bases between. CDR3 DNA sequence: TGTGCCAGCAGGCGGTCTAATGAAAAACTGTTTTTT. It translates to CASRRSNEKLFF.

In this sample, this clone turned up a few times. Here the CDR3 reads CASSPLSDRVTGELFF. The CDR3 DNA follows: TGTGCCAGCTCACCTTTATCCGACAGGGTCACCGGGGAGCTGTTTTTT. The V gene is TRBV18, the J gene TRBJ2-2; TRBD1 matches at 7 bases. This CDR3 region has 16 residues. Germline V gene lookup returns CDR1 KGHSH and CDR2 LQKENI. J was trimmed by 4 bases and V by 3 bases; bases with no gene match: 8.

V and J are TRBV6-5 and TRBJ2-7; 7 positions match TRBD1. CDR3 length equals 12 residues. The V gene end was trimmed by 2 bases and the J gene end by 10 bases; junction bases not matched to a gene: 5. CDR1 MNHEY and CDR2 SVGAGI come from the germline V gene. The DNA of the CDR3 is TGTGCCAGCAGTTACCTGACAGGGCCTCAGTACTTC. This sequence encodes CASSYLTGPQYF.

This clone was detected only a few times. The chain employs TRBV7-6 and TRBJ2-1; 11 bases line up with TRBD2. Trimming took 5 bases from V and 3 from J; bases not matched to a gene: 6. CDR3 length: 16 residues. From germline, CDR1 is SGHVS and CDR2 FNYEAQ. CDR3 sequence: CASSHRLAGIYNEQFF. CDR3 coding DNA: TGTGCCAGCAGCCACAGACTAGCGGGAATCTACAATGAGCAGTTCTTC.

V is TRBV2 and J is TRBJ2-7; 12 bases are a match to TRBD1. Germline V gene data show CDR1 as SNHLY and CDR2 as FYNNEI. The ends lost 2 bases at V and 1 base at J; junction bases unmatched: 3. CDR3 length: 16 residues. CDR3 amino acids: CASSEPGQGASYEQYF. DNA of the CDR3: TGTGCCAGCAGTGAACCGGGACAGGGGGCTTCCTACGAGCAGTACTTC.

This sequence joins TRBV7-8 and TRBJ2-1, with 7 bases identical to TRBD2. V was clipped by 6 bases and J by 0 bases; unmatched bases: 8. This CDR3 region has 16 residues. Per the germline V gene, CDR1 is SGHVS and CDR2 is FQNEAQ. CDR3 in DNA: TGTGCCAGCAGTACCTCTAGCGGAGGCTCCTACAATGAGCAGTTCTTC. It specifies CASSTSSGGSYNEQFF. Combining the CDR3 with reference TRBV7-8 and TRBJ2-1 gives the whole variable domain GAGVSQSPRYKVAKRGQDVALRCDPISGHVSLFWYQQALGQGPEFLTYFQNEAQLDKSGLPSDRFFAERPEGSVSTLKIQRTQQEDSAVYLCASSTSSGGSYNEQFFGPGTRLTVL.

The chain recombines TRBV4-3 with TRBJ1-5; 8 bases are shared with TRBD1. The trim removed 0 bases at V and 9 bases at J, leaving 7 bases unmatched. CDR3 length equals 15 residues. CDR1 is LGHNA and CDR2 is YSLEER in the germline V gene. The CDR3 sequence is CASSQELAGGRPQHF. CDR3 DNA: TGCGCCAGCAGCCAAGAATTGGCAGGGGGCCGGCCCCAGCATTTT.

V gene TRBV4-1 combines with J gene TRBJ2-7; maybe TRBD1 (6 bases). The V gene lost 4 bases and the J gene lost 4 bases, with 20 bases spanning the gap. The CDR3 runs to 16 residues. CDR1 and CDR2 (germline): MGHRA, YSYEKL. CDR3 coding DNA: TGCGCCAGCAGCCGAGTGGACAGATCAGCCGGGTACGAGCAGTACTTC. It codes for CASSRVDRSAGYEQYF.

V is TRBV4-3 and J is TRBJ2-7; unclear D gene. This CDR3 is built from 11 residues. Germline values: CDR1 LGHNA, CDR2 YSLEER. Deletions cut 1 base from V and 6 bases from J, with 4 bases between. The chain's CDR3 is CASSQVAEQYF. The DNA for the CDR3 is TGCGCCAGCAGCCAAGTAGCCGAGCAGTACTTC.

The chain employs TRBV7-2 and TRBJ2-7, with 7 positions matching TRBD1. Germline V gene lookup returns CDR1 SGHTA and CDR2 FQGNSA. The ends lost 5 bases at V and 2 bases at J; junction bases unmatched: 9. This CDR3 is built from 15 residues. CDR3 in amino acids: CASSLDWGTAYEQYF. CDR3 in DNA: TGTGCCAGCAGCCTAGATTGGGGGACAGCCTACGAGCAGTACTTC.

CDR3 nucleotide sequence: TGTGCCAGTACCCCGACTAGCGCCCAAGAGACCCAGTACTTC. Its protein product is CASTPTSAQETQYF. The genes are TRBV19 and TRBJ2-5; TRBD2 matches 8 bases. Germline V gene data show CDR1 as LNHDA and CDR2 as SQIVND (reference sequence). This CDR3 is 14 amino acids long. The V segment lost 7 bases and the J segment 1 base; nucleotides outside the gene matches: 5.

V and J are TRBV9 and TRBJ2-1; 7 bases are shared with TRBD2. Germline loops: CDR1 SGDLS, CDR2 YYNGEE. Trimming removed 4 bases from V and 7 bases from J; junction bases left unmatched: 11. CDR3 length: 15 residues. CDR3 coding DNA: TGTGCCAGCAGCTCTTGGGGGGAGGGGAGTAATGAGCAGTTCTTC. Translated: CASSSWGEGSNEQFF.

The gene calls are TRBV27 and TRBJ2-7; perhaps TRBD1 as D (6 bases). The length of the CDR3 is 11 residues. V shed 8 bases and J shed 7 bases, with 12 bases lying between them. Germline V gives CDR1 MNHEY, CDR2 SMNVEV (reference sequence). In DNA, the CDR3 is TGTGCCAGCCGGGCCAGGGGAGAGCAGTACTTC. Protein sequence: CASRARGEQYF.

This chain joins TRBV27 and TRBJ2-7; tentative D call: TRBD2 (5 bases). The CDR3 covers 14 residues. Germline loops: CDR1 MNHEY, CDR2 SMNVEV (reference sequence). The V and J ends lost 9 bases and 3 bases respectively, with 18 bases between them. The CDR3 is CASCDYPGSYEQYF. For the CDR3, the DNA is TGTGCCAGTTGTGACTACCCGGGCAGCTACGAGCAGTACTTC.